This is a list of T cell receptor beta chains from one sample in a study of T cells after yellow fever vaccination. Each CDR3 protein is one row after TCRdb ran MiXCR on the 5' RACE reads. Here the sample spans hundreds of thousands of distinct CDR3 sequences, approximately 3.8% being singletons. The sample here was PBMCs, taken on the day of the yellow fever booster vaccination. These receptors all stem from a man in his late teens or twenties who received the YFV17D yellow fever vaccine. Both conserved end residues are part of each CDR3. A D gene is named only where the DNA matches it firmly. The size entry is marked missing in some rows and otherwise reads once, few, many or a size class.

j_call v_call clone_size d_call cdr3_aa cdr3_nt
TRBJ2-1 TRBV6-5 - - CASKSGRYNEQFF TGTGCCAGCAAGTCAGGCCGATACAATGAGCAGTTCTTC
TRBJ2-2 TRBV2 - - CASSPQPPGTGELFF TGTGCCAGCAGTCCGCAGCCGCCGGGCACCGGGGAGCTGTTTTTT
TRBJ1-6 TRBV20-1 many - CSARPGVDNSPLHF TGCAGTGCTAGACCGGGGGTGGATAATTCACCCCTCCACTTT
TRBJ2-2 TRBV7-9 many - CASSPKGDPGELFF TGTGCCAGCAGCCCGAAGGGGGACCCCGGGGAGCTGTTTTTT
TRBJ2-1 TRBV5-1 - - CASSPPGHAYNEQFF TGCGCCAGCAGCCCACCGGGACACGCCTACAATGAGCAGTTCTTC
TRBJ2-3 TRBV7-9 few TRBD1 CASSLWTGGFTDTQYF TGTGCCAGCAGCTTGTGGACAGGGGGCTTCACAGATACGCAGTATTTT
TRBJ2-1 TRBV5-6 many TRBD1 CASTETGTGKYNEQFF TGTGCCAGCACCGAAACCGGGACAGGGAAGTACAATGAGCAGTTCTTC
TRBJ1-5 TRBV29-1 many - CSVSSVNQPQHF TGCAGCGTTAGTTCGGTCAATCAGCCCCAGCATTTT
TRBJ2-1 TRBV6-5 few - CASNPTDSSYNEQFF TGTGCCAGCAACCCCACAGATTCCTCCTACAATGAGCAGTTCTTC
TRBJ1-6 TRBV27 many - CASSLLGSSYNSPLHF TGTGCCAGCAGTTTATTGGGGAGCTCCTATAATTCACCCCTCCACTTT
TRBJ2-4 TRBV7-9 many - CASSPASGNENIQYF TGTGCCAGCAGCCCTGCCTCGGGGAACGAAAACATTCAGTACTTC
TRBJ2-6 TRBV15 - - CATSRDLGTSPSGANVLTF TGTGCCACCAGCAGAGATCTGGGGACTTCCCCCTCTGGGGCCAACGTCCTGACTTTC
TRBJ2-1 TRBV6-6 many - CASSYPSRAGNEQFF TGTGCCAGCAGTTACCCCAGCAGGGCCGGGAATGAGCAGTTCTTC
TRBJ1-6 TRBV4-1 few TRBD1 CASSRNSRGRGGNSPLHF TGCGCCAGCAGCAGGAATAGCAGGGGGCGCGGGGGGAATTCACCCCTCCACTTT
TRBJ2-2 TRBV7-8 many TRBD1 CASSEQGASAGELFF TGTGCCAGCAGCGAGCAGGGGGCAAGCGCCGGGGAGCTGTTTTTT
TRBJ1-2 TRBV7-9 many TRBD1 CASSLRDSSSYYGYTF TGTGCCAGCAGCCTACGGGACAGCTCTTCGTACTATGGCTACACCTTC
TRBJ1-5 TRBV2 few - CASSVRAGLQHF TGTGCCAGCAGTGTTAGAGCTGGGCTCCAGCATTTT
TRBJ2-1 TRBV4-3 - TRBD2 CASSQGEAGLSGNEQFF TGCGCCAGCAGCCAAGGTGAAGCGGGGCTCTCGGGCAATGAGCAGTTCTTC
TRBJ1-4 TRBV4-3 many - CASSQEWQGERLFF TGCGCCAGCAGCCAAGAATGGCAGGGCGAGCGGCTGTTTTTT
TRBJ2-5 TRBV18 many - CASRRDGQETQYF TGTGCCAGCCGAAGGGACGGTCAAGAGACCCAGTACTTC
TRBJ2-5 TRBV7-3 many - CASSLGHQETQYF TGTGCCAGCAGCTTAGGACACCAAGAGACCCAGTACTTC
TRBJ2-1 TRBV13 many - CASSSGYFYNEQFF TGTGCCAGCAGCTCTGGATATTTTTACAATGAGCAGTTCTTC
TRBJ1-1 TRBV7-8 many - CASSTPALNTEAFF TGTGCCAGCAGCACCCCCGCGTTGAACACTGAAGCTTTCTTT
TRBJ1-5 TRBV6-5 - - CASSSGRPYSNQPQHF TGTGCCAGCAGCTCAGGGAGACCTTATAGCAATCAGCCCCAGCATTTT
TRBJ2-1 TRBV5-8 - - CASIPQRWKNEQFF TGTGCCAGCATCCCCCAGCGATGGAAGAATGAGCAGTTCTTC
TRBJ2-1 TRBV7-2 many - CASSLWPGYEQFF TGTGCCAGCAGCTTATGGCCCGGGTATGAGCAGTTCTTC
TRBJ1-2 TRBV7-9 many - CASSLEGRLANYGYTF TGTGCCAGCAGCTTAGAGGGTAGACTAGCTAACTATGGCTACACCTTC
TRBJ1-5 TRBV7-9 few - CASSFMGGEPQHF TGTGCCAGCAGCTTTATGGGGGGGGAGCCCCAGCATTTT
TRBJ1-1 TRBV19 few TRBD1 CASSPILDRGYRTEAFF TGTGCCAGTAGTCCAATTCTGGACAGGGGGTATAGGACTGAAGCTTTCTTT
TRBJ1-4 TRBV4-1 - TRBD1 CASSPILTGFNEKLFF TGCGCCAGCAGCCCCATTCTGACAGGGTTTAATGAAAAACTGTTTTTT
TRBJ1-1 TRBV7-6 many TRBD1 CASSPTTGRPEAFF TGTGCCAGCAGCCCTACGACAGGGAGGCCTGAAGCTTTCTTT
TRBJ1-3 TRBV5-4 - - CASSPAGASGNTIYF TGTGCCAGCAGCCCGGCGGGGGCGTCTGGAAACACCATATATTTT
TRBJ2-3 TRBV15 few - CATSRSDTQYF TGTGCCACCAGCAGATCCGATACGCAGTATTTT
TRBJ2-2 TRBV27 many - CASSPPVGSTGRTGELFF TGTGCCAGCAGTCCCCCCGTTGGCTCTACAGGGCGTACCGGGGAGCTGTTTTTT
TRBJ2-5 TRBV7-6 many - CASSSRLQETQYF TGTGCCAGCAGCTCTCGACTACAAGAGACCCAGTACTTC
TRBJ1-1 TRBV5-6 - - CASCWDTEAFF TGTGCCAGCTGCTGGGACACTGAAGCTTTCTTT
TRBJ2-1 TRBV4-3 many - CASSQGVSYNEQFF TGCGCCAGCAGCCAAGGGGTGTCTTACAATGAGCAGTTCTTC
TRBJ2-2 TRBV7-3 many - CASSSRVHGELFF TGTGCCAGCAGCTCTCGGGTCCACGGGGAGCTGTTTTTT
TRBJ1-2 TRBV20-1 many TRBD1 CSASTGTVTYGYTF TGCAGTGCTTCAACCGGGACAGTTACCTATGGCTACACCTTC
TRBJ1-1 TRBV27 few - CASSPVLHFF TGTGCCAGCAGTCCTGTATTGCATTTCTTT
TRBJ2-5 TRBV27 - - CASSLGGASQETQYF TGTGCCAGCAGTTTGGGGGGGGCTTCCCAAGAGACCCAGTACTTC
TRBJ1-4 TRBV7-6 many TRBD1 CASSPGTGLMFF TGTGCCAGCAGCCCTGGGACAGGGTTGATGTTTTTT
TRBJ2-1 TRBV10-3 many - CAISGGSSYNEQFF TGTGCCATCAGTGGGGGTAGCTCCTACAATGAGCAGTTCTTC
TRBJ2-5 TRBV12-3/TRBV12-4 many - CASSQEELGTQYF TGTGCCAGCAGCCAGGAAGAACTAGGGACCCAGTACTTC
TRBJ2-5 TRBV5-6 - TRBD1 CASSSIETGGETQYF TGTGCCAGCAGCTCGATCGAGACAGGGGGAGAGACCCAGTACTTC
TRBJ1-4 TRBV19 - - CASSFGVGNEKLFF TGTGCCAGTAGTTTCGGGGTTGGGAATGAAAAACTGTTTTTT
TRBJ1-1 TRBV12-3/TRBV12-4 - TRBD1 CASSLVPGGTEAFF TGTGCCAGCAGTTTAGTTCCAGGGGGGACTGAAGCTTTCTTT
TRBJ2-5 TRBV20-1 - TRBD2 CSARDFPGGQQETQYF TGCAGTGCTAGAGATTTTCCGGGGGGGCAACAAGAGACCCAGTACTTC
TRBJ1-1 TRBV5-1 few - CASSLNREGSTEAFF TGCGCCAGCAGCTTGAACAGGGAGGGTAGCACTGAAGCTTTCTTT